This TCR beta chain came from a study of EBV T-cell therapy then PD-1 blockade in nasopharyngeal carcinoma (dated by TCRdb to 2020 to 2022). Taken with the paper, the label for treatment or condition translates to: AdE1-LMPpoly-expanded autologous EBV-specific T-cell therapy followed by anti-PD-1 nivolumab. The CDR3 contains 16 residues, cysteine and phenylalanine counted. Left in the record is the CDR3 DNA by itself, 48 bases read in frame from the first base. V is clipped by 1 base and J by 6 bases, and the sequence between their germline boundaries is 15 bases long. Reading the germline V gene gives CDR1 SGHVS and CDR2 FQNEAQ. Concerning this clone: Its specific antigen is unknown. No per-base quality is available; no much larger clone lies one base away.

Genomic DNA was extracted from sorted cells using the Qiagen DNeasy Kit. The immunoSEQ platform was used for deep sequencing of the TCR beta chain. Per the authors' processing: The immunoSEQ Analyzer software was used to analyze the repertoire data. This is the immuneACCESS table as TCRdb keeps it, with only in-frame sequences that have V and J called. A part of the clones is gone; compared with another copy, unresolved V genes explain less than half, and the rest is unexplained. That table is the source of V, J and clone size, and D and trimming were worked out from the DNA. The sample contains 25,000 or so clones, 75% to 90% of them found a single time. Around 28% of the sample rests with the top ten.

This sequence was found in a man in his forties with nasopharyngeal carcinoma. The source material was CD8+ T cells from blood, sampled around day 65 from a patient whose treatment included autologous EBV-specific T cells and nivolumab. The chain employs TRBV7-8 and TRBJ2-2; a tentative D call is TRBD1 (5 bases match). In nucleotides, the sequence is TGTGCCAGCAGCTTAGATTCGTCAGGGTGGGCCGGGGAGCTGTTTTTT. Its product reads: CASSLDSSGWAGELFF.